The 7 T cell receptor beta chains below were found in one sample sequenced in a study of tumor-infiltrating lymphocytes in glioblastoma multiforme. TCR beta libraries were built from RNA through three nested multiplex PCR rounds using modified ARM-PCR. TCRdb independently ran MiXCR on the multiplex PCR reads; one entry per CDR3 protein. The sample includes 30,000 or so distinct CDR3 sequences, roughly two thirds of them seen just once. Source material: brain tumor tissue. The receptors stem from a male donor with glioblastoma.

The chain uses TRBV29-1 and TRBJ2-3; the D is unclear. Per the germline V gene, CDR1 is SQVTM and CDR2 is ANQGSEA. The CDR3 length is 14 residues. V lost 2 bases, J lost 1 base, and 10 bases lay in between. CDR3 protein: CSVEPGPRTDTQYF. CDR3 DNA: TGCAGCGTTGAACCCGGGCCACGCACAGATACGCAGTATTTT.

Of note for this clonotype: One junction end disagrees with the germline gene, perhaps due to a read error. CDR3 region: CSVLLGGRETQCF. The CDR3 region has the DNA TGCAGTGTTTTATTGGGCGGTAGAGAGACACAGTGCTTC. The chain links TRBV29-1 to TRBJ2-5; D unclear. In germline, CDR1 is SQVTM, CDR2 ANQGSEA. The CDR3 runs to 13 residues.

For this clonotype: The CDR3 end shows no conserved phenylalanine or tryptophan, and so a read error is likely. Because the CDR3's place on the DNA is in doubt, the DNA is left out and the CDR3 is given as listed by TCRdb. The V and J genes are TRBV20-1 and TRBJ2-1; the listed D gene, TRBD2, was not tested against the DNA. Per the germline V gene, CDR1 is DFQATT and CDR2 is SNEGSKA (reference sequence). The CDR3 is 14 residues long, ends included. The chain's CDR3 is CSACGRASYNEQSS.

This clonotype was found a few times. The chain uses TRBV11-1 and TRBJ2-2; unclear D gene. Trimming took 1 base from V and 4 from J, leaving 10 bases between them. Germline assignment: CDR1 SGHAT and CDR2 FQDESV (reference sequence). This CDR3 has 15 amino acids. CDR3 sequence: CASSLEKGLTGELFF. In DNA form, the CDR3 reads TGTGCCAGCAGCTTAGAGAAAGGGCTCACCGGGGAGCTGTTTTTT.

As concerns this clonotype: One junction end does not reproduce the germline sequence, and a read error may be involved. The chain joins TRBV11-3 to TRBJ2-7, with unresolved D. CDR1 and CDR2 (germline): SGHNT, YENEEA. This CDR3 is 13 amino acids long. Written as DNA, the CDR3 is TGTGCCAGCATCCTATCCATGAGTTACGATCAGTACTTC. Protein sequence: CASILSMSYDQYF. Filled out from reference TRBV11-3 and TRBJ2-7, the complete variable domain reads EAGVVQSPRYKIIEKKQPVAFWCNPISGHNTLYWYLQNLGQGPELLIRYENEEAVDDSQLPKDRFSAERLKGVDSTLKIQPAELGDSAVYLCASILSMSYDQYFGPGTRLTVT.

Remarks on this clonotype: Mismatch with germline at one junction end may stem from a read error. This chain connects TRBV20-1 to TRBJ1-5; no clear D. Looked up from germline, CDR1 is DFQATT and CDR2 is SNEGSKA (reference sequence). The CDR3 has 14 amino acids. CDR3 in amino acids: CGASASLGHQPQHF. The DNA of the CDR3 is TGCGGTGCTTCCGCAAGTCTGGGTCATCAGCCCCAGCATTTT.

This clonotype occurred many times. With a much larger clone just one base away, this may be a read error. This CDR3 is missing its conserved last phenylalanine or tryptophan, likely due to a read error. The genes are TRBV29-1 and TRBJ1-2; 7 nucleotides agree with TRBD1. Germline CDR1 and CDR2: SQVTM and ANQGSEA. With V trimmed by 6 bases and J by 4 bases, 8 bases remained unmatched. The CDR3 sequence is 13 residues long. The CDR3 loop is CSVATGTLYGYTS. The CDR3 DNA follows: TGCAGCGTCGCGACAGGGACCCTCTATGGCTACACCTCC.